This T cell receptor (beta chain) was profiled in a study of OX40 agonist ivuxolimab in advanced cancers. Germline CDR1 MDHEN, CDR2 SYDVKM. This CDR3 region has 17 residues. Trimming took 3 bases from V and 1 from J; bases not matched to a gene: 8. The assay was immunoSEQ multiplex PCR, and TCRdb's table has in-frame clones only and misses some. The sample holds tens of thousands of clones, approximately 90% seen once. The chain carries TRBV28 and TRBJ2-7; TRBD2 agrees at 11 bases. The TCR was taken from an adult with an advanced solid tumor such as melanoma, head and neck, liver or kidney cancer. This sample comprised CD4+ or CD8+ T cells sorted from blood, obtained in a trial of the OX40 agonist ivuxolimab. CDR3 region: CASSFGLAGLSSYEQYF. Written as DNA, the CDR3 is TGTGCCAGCAGTTTCGGACTAGCGGGCCTATCTTCCTACGAGCAGTACTTC.